These T cell receptor beta chains were read from a single sample in a study of response to subunit inactivated influenza vaccine. Via MiXCR, TCRdb re-called the RT-PCR reads, giving one row per CDR3 protein. In the table there are hundreds of thousands of distinct CDR3 sequences, 11% of which are singletons. This same sample was also taken into another study, of T cells expressing NK-cell markers.

The specimen comprised PBMCs from blood, sampled on the day of vaccination. These receptor sequences come from a man aged 45 to 65 who received an inactivated influenza vaccine. The CDR3 runs from the conserved cysteine through the conserved F or W. D genes are given only for firm matches. Clone size, where shown, is once, few, many, or a class for clones that have expanded.

TRBV12-3/TRBV12-4	TRBJ2-2	few	TRBD2	CASSLVLAGELKNTGELFF	TGTGCCAGCAGTTTAGTACTAGCGGGGGAACTTAAGAACACCGGGGAGCTGTTTTTT
TRBV29-1	TRBJ1-2	NA	TRBD1	CSVVPGQGSYGYTF	TGCAGCGTCGTCCCGGGACAGGGTAGCTATGGCTACACCTTC
TRBV3-1	TRBJ2-7	few	TRBD2	CASSQVWTSNHEQYF	TGTGCCAGCAGCCAAGTGTGGACTAGCAACCACGAGCAGTACTTC
TRBV5-1	TRBJ2-5	few	TRBD1	CASNQGAPQETQYF	TGCGCCAGCAACCAGGGGGCCCCTCAAGAGACCCAGTACTTC
TRBV12-3/TRBV12-4	TRBJ2-7	few	NA	CASSLGGLAAYEQYF	TGTGCCAGCAGTTTAGGAGGACTCGCGGCCTACGAGCAGTACTTC
TRBV12-3/TRBV12-4	TRBJ2-1	NA	TRBD2	CASTDGREGYNEQFF	TGTGCCAGCACCGATGGGCGGGAGGGCTACAATGAGCAGTTCTTC
TRBV4-1	TRBJ1-1	NA	TRBD1	CASSTPPGGYTEAFF	TGCGCCAGCAGCACTCCACCAGGGGGCTACACTGAAGCTTTCTTT
TRBV19	TRBJ2-1	NA	TRBD2	CATTPSGKNNEQFF	TGTGCCACTACCCCTAGCGGGAAAAACAATGAGCAGTTCTTC
TRBV28	TRBJ2-7	NA	NA	CASSLSTLRGEQYF	TGTGCCAGCAGTTTGAGCACCCTTAGGGGAGAGCAGTACTTC
TRBV5-1	TRBJ1-1	NA	NA	CASSLAGGTMNTEAFF	TGCGCCAGCAGCTTGGCCGGGGGGACCATGAACACTGAAGCTTTCTTT
TRBV4-3	TRBJ2-7	many	TRBD2	CASSQDLASGAYEQYF	TGCGCCAGCAGCCAAGACCTAGCTAGCGGAGCCTACGAGCAGTACTTC
TRBV28	TRBJ2-3	few	NA	CAPQGDSCTDTQYF	TGTGCCCCCCAGGGGGACTCTTGCACAGATACGCAGTATTTT
TRBV9	TRBJ2-1	few	TRBD2	CASSVASGRLSEQFF	TGTGCCAGCAGCGTAGCTAGCGGGAGATTGAGTGAGCAGTTCTTC
TRBV20-1	TRBJ2-1	NA	TRBD2	CSARGPREGYEQFF	TGCAGTGCTAGGGGCCCCCGGGAGGGCTATGAGCAGTTCTTC
TRBV7-2	TRBJ1-5	few	NA	CASALGNSQPQHF	TGTGCCAGCGCCTTGGGGAATAGTCAGCCCCAGCATTTT
TRBV2	TRBJ2-7	NA	NA	CATNRAYEQYF	TGTGCCACCAACAGGGCGTACGAGCAGTACTTC
TRBV20-1	TRBJ2-3	NA	NA	CSARDWGRGTDTQYF	TGCAGTGCTAGAGATTGGGGTAGGGGCACAGATACGCAGTATTTT
TRBV12-3/TRBV12-4	TRBJ1-1	NA	NA	CASSLWGPPDTEAFF	TGTGCCAGCAGTTTATGGGGCCCCCCGGACACTGAAGCTTTCTTT
TRBV29-1	TRBJ2-5	NA	TRBD2	CSDRTSGARETQYF	TGCAGCGACCGGACTAGCGGGGCGAGGGAGACCCAGTACTTC
TRBV20-1	TRBJ2-1	NA	TRBD2	CSARSGRGNNEQFF	TGCAGTGCTAGAAGCGGGAGGGGCAACAATGAGCAGTTCTTC
TRBV7-2	TRBJ2-7	NA	NA	CASSFPRTAFYF	TGTGCCAGCAGCTTCCCCAGGACGGCATTCTACTTC
TRBV28	TRBJ2-7	few	NA	CASSEVSSSYEQYF	TGTGCCAGCAGTGAAGTGAGTAGCTCCTACGAGCAGTACTTC
TRBV29-1	TRBJ1-2	few	NA	CSVGATGSGYTF	TGCAGCGTTGGGGCAACAGGGTCCGGCTACACCTTC
TRBV6-1	TRBJ2-1	NA	NA	CASSHHEQFF	TGTGCCAGCAGTCATCATGAGCAGTTCTTC
TRBV5-1	TRBJ1-4	NA	NA	CASSINYNEKLFF	TGCGCCAGCAGCATCAATTATAATGAAAAACTGTTTTTT
TRBV6-1	TRBJ2-1	few	NA	CASSAHRRADEQFF	TGTGCCAGCAGCGCACACAGGAGGGCCGATGAGCAGTTCTTC
TRBV20-1	TRBJ2-5	NA	TRBD2	CSARGTSGGETQYF	TGCAGTGCTAGAGGGACTAGCGGCGGTGAGACCCAGTACTTC
TRBV7-9	TRBJ2-7	few	NA	CASSPPLGVSSYEQYF	TGTGCCAGCAGCCCCCCTTTAGGCGTGAGCTCCTACGAGCAGTACTTC
TRBV28	TRBJ2-5	NA	NA	CASEGETQYF	TGTGCCAGCGAGGGCGAGACCCAGTACTTC
TRBV7-2	TRBJ2-7	few	NA	CASSLGGTVAWEQYF	TGTGCCAGCAGCTTAGGGGGGACGGTGGCATGGGAGCAGTACTTC
TRBV7-2	TRBJ2-1	NA	TRBD2	CASSIGRASGSNEQFF	TGTGCCAGCAGCATCGGTCGGGCTAGCGGGAGCAATGAGCAGTTCTTC
TRBV12-3/TRBV12-4	TRBJ2-7	few	NA	CASSPGATTYEQYF	TGTGCCAGCAGCCCTGGGGCTACAACCTACGAGCAGTACTTC
TRBV5-6	TRBJ2-5	NA	NA	CASTTLARVRGQETQYF	TGTGCCAGCACCACGCTGGCCAGGGTCCGGGGCCAAGAGACCCAGTACTTC
TRBV6-1	TRBJ2-7	once	TRBD1	CASSRDRDFYEQYF	TGTGCCAGCAGTAGGGACAGAGACTTCTACGAGCAGTACTTC
TRBV6-5	TRBJ2-7	few	TRBD1	CASSYPLTGAYEQYF	TGTGCCAGCAGTTACCCCTTGACAGGGGCCTACGAGCAGTACTTC
TRBV7-2	TRBJ1-1	few	TRBD1	CASSLVGTGGTNGAFF	TGTGCCAGCAGCTTAGTTGGGACAGGGGGCACGAACGGAGCTTTCTTT
TRBV4-3	TRBJ2-5	few	TRBD2	CASSQVLAEETQYF	TGCGCCAGCAGCCAAGTTCTAGCGGAAGAGACCCAGTACTTC
TRBV30	TRBJ2-1	few	NA	CARRDLPYEQFF	TGTGCCCGACGGGACCTACCTTATGAGCAGTTCTTC
TRBV2	TRBJ2-3	many	NA	CASSKGTADTQYF	TGTGCCAGCAGTAAAGGGACCGCGGATACGCAGTATTTT
TRBV3-1	TRBJ2-3	NA	NA	CASSRPFGSANTQYF	TGTGCCAGCAGCCGCCCCTTTGGATCCGCCAATACGCAGTATTTT
TRBV4-1	TRBJ2-3	few	TRBD2	CASSQALAVTDTQYF	TGCGCCAGCAGCCAAGCGCTAGCGGTCACAGATACGCAGTATTTT
TRBV11-1	TRBJ2-2	NA	NA	CASSWQGNTGELFF	TGTGCCAGCAGCTGGCAGGGGAACACCGGGGAGCTGTTTTTT
TRBV6-6	TRBJ2-7	NA	NA	CASSFTDSYEQYF	TGTGCCAGCAGTTTCACAGACTCCTACGAGCAGTACTTC
TRBV5-6	TRBJ2-1	NA	TRBD1	CASSLTGQGLNEQFF	TGTGCCAGCAGCTTGACCGGACAGGGACTCAATGAGCAGTTCTTC
TRBV20-1	TRBJ1-2	few	NA	CSASAQLIYGGYTF	TGCAGTGCTAGTGCGCAGCTCATCTATGGGGGCTACACCTTC
TRBV7-8	TRBJ2-5	few	NA	CASSPMSGQRQETQYF	TGTGCCAGCAGCCCGATGTCAGGGCAAAGACAAGAGACCCAGTACTTC
TRBV28	TRBJ2-7	NA	NA	CASSLSTETYEQYF	TGTGCCAGCAGTTTATCTACAGAGACCTACGAGCAGTACTTC